These T cell receptor beta chains were read from a single sample in a study of blood T cell repertoires in COVID-19. TCRdb's table, derived via immunoSEQ multiplex PCR, lists solely in-frame clones and lacks some. The data show 70,000 or so clones, approximately 79% seen once. The sequenced sample was peripheral blood. The receptors shown here come from a man aged 60-69 years with acute or convalescent COVID-19. Both conserved end residues are part of each CDR3. Fields, in order: clone size, D gene, J gene, V gene, CDR3 DNA, CDR3 protein. The D gene is left open where the match is weak. Only part of the rows carry a size: once, few, many, or a class if the clone is expanded.

clone_size: -; d_call: -; j_call: TRBJ1-4; v_call: TRBV5-1; cdr3_nt: TGCGCCAGCAGCCTGGGAACAGGATCTCACGCTAATGAAAAACTGTTTTTT; cdr3_aa: CASSLGTGSHANEKLFF
clone_size: -; d_call: TRBD1; j_call: TRBJ2-6; v_call: TRBV19; cdr3_nt: TGTGCCAGTAGTGTCACCGGGACAGGGTCTGGGGCCAACGTCCTGACTTTC; cdr3_aa: CASSVTGTGSGANVLTF
clone_size: -; d_call: -; j_call: TRBJ2-2; v_call: TRBV7-7; cdr3_nt: TGTGCTAGCAGCCCTAACAACAGCCCCGCGAACACCGGGGAGCTGTTTTTT; cdr3_aa: CASSPNNSPANTGELFF
clone_size: -; d_call: -; j_call: TRBJ2-2; v_call: TRBV18; cdr3_nt: TGTGCCAGCTCACCGAACAGCAACACCGGGGAGCTGTTTTTT; cdr3_aa: CASSPNSNTGELFF
clone_size: -; d_call: TRBD1; j_call: TRBJ1-4; v_call: TRBV5-6; cdr3_nt: TGTGCCAGCAGCCTCGAGAAGGGACAGGGACATAGAAAACTGTTTTTT; cdr3_aa: CASSLEKGQGHRKLFF
clone_size: -; d_call: -; j_call: TRBJ1-1; v_call: TRBV11-2; cdr3_nt: TGTGCCAGCACCAAAAACAGGGCGGACACTGAAGCTTTCTTT; cdr3_aa: CASTKNRADTEAFF
clone_size: -; d_call: -; j_call: TRBJ1-2; v_call: TRBV5-1; cdr3_nt: TGCTCCGAGACAGCAAGAAACTATGGCTACACCTTC; cdr3_aa: CSETARNYGYTF
clone_size: -; d_call: TRBD1; j_call: TRBJ1-5; v_call: TRBV7-8; cdr3_nt: TGTGCCGGGGGATGGACAGGGAACCAGCCCCAGCATTTT; cdr3_aa: CAGGWTGNQPQHF
clone_size: few; d_call: TRBD1; j_call: TRBJ1-2; v_call: TRBV4-3; cdr3_nt: TGCGCCAGCAGCCAGCCCGACAGGGCTGGCTACACCTTC; cdr3_aa: CASSQPDRAGYTF
clone_size: -; d_call: TRBD1; j_call: TRBJ1-5; v_call: TRBV27; cdr3_nt: TGTGCCAGCAGTTTAGTACAGGGGATCAATCAGCCCCAGCATTTT; cdr3_aa: CASSLVQGINQPQHF
clone_size: -; d_call: -; j_call: TRBJ2-1; v_call: TRBV5-1; cdr3_nt: TGCGCCAGCAGCTTGGGATCGGGGGTGGACAATGAGCAGTTCTTC; cdr3_aa: CASSLGSGVDNEQFF
clone_size: -; d_call: -; j_call: TRBJ2-3; v_call: TRBV7-3; cdr3_nt: TGTGCCAGCAGCTCCCTCCGGAGGCCAGATACGCAGTATTTT; cdr3_aa: CASSSLRRPDTQYF
clone_size: once; d_call: TRBD2; j_call: TRBJ2-7; v_call: TRBV3-1/TRBV3-2; cdr3_nt: TGTGCCAGCAGCCGCGGGGGGGCCCACGAGCAGTACTTC; cdr3_aa: CASSRGGAHEQYF
clone_size: few; d_call: -; j_call: TRBJ1-1; v_call: TRBV9; cdr3_nt: TGTGCCAGCAGCCAATCGGGGGAAACTGAAGCTTTCTTT; cdr3_aa: CASSQSGETEAFF
clone_size: -; d_call: TRBD1; j_call: TRBJ2-7; v_call: TRBV6-1; cdr3_nt: TGTGCCAGCAGTGGAGCTCCGGGACAGGGTTCCTACGAGCAGTACTTC; cdr3_aa: CASSGAPGQGSYEQYF
clone_size: -; d_call: TRBD1; j_call: TRBJ2-7; v_call: TRBV29-1; cdr3_nt: TGCAGCGGTACCAGGGGGACCTACGAGCAGTACTTC; cdr3_aa: CSGTRGTYEQYF